A single sample gave rise to the 8 T cell receptor beta chains below, sequenced in a study of T cell responses to AZD1222 COVID-19 vaccine. TCRdb's copy holds only in-frame clones and misses some; the assay was immunoSEQ multiplex PCR. The sample shows 120,000 or so clones, about nine tenths of them seen only once. The sample was peripheral blood, taken on day 0 of AZD1222 vaccination. The receptors originated from an adult in good health.

The chain joins TRBV2 to TRBJ2-1; D gene uncertain. There are 12 residues in the CDR3. Germline V lookup: CDR1 SNHLY, CDR2 FYNNEI. V lost 7 bases and J 8 bases, leaving 12 bases between the germline ends. The CDR3 bases are TGTGCCAGCACCGAGCCCGTGCATGAGCAGTTCTTC. This sequence encodes CASTEPVHEQFF.

The chain recombines TRBV3-1 (or the pseudogene TRBV3-2) with TRBJ2-7; no reliable D call. From germline, CDR1 is LGHDT and CDR2 YNNKEL (reference sequence). The CDR3 length is 15 residues. The V end was cut by 0 bases, the J end by 6 bases, with 15 bases between. CDR3 region: CASSQDALRNGEQYF. For the CDR3, the DNA is TGTGCCAGCAGCCAAGATGCGTTAAGGAACGGCGAGCAGTACTTC.

This chain links TRBV28 with TRBJ1-2; D gene unclear. Germline assignment: CDR1 MDHEN and CDR2 SYDVKM. This CDR3 is built from 14 residues. The V end was cut by 1 base, the J end by 4 bases, with 10 bases between. The CDR3 spells CASSLSVERYGYTF. The CDR3 coding sequence is TGTGCCAGCAGTTTATCGGTGGAGCGCTATGGCTACACCTTC.

The chain uses TRBV11-3 and TRBJ1-1; D is undetermined. Germline V gene sequence: CDR1 SGHNT, CDR2 YENEEA. The CDR3 has 13 amino acids. The V end lost 3 bases, the J end lost 3 bases, and 8 bases lay between the germline ends. CDR3 in DNA: TGTGCCAGCAGCTTTACGAGGGACACTGAAGCTTTCTTT. This codes for CASSFTRDTEAFF.

This rearrangement joins TRBV25-1 to TRBJ1-3; TRBD1 aligns across 7 bases. The CDR3 is 16 residues long. V dropped 4 bases and J dropped 2; count of bases not matched to a gene: 8. Germline-derived CDR1 and CDR2 are MGHDK and SYGVNS. The CDR3 loop reads CASSVRGGITGNTIYF. CDR3 coding DNA: TGTGCCAGCAGTGTTAGAGGGGGCATCACTGGAAACACCATATATTTT.

This chain joins TRBV28 and TRBJ2-4; D is perhaps TRBD1 (6 bases). V lost 7 bases, J lost 9 bases, and 19 bases lay in between. Germline lookup yields CDR1 MDHEN and CDR2 SYDVKM. This CDR3 is built from 14 residues. CDR3 protein: CASTTTGNRGIQYF. The CDR3 DNA is TGTGCCAGCACCACAACAGGGAATCGAGGCATTCAGTACTTC.

The rearrangement uses TRBV6-5 and TRBJ1-1; no reliable D call. Germline values: CDR1 MNHEY, CDR2 SVGAGI. Trimming took 6 bases from V and 1 from J, leaving 9 bases between them. The CDR3 is 13 residues long. In DNA, the CDR3 is TGTGCCAGCAGCTCTAACAGGAACACTGAAGCTTTCTTT. Protein: CASSSNRNTEAFF.

This sequence joins TRBV9 and TRBJ2-7, with 12 bases aligning to TRBD2. V trimming: 0 bases; J trimming: 2 bases; junction bases outside the gene matches: 12. The CDR3 contains 19 residues. CDR1 and CDR2 from the germline V gene are SGDLS and YYNGEE. The CDR3 region is CASSVAYLAGGPIPYEQYF. The DNA of the CDR3 is TGTGCCAGCAGCGTAGCCTATCTAGCGGGAGGGCCAATTCCCTACGAGCAGTACTTC.